A selection of T cell receptor beta chains follows, all from one sample in a study of human T cells and chemical hapten exposure. One entry per CDR3 protein results from TCRdb running MiXCR on the RACE reads. The sample comprises some 190,000 distinct CDR3 sequences, about a fifth of which are singletons, and 6% to 8% rests with the top ten. The specimen comprised whole blood, sampled in connection with sensitization to the hapten diphenylcyclopropenone (DPC). The receptor set was obtained from a woman aged 45-60 years with alopecia areata. Some clones in this sample may be carry-over from other donors' samples. The conserved cysteine and the conserved F or W are not part of the CDR3 here. Clone sizes are given selectively: once, few, many, or a class where the clone is expanded.

TRBV3-1	.	ASSQGSVTGELF
TRBV29-1	few	SVEESSNQPQH
TRBV15	many	ATSLGGNEQF
TRBV28	few	ASSPGGGAHTDTQY
TRBV15	.	ATSRTTIRDLSSYEQY
TRBV20-1	.	SASLAGDTQY
TRBV5-1	.	ASRDTLNTEAF
TRBV29-1	many	SVQETYEQY
TRBV11-3	.	ASSLGPRRGSSYNEQF
TRBV15	.	ATSRETVPYNEQF
TRBV18	few	ASSPRGSGEQF
TRBV28	few	ASSFMTSAETQY
TRBV9	.	ASSEVAGPSYEQY
TRBV10-3	.	AIRSQETQY
TRBV2	.	ASSRAVSTDTQY
TRBV6-5	.	ASSRGGTGLYEQY
TRBV5-6	.	ASSFLAGRSYNEQF
TRBV9	.	ASSVEGTIITDTQY
TRBV2	.	ASRAGGVYNEQF
TRBV20-1	.	SARGDLGAGNEQF
TRBV6-2/TRBV6-3	.	ASSYVRAGQPQH
TRBV6-5	.	ASSQGQNTEAF
TRBV29-1	.	SVERLGAGGPNEQF
TRBV29-1	.	SVERGQGADNEQF
TRBV3-1	.	ASSLEGMEAF
TRBV2	many	ASSVQGVVGEKLF
TRBV5-1	.	ASSLFASSYEQY
TRBV7-9	.	ASSLALGGIGYEQY
TRBV4-2	few	ASSQTSGTADTQY
TRBV12-3/TRBV12-4	few	ASSTDYNEQF
TRBV29-1	.	SVPDRANYGYT
TRBV20-1	.	SARNPRDQETQY
TRBV7-9	.	ASSPGTAYDNEQF
TRBV5-1	.	ASTLDRPNTEAF
TRBV5-1	few	ASRDTGAINGYT
TRBV15	.	ATSRDISADTQY
TRBV29-1	.	SVDIRGQVQETQY
TRBV20-1	few	SARRTSGPSTDTQY
TRBV7-9	.	ASSLVRSDRAPSGANVLT
TRBV10-3	.	AIKGRDREETQY
TRBV5-1	.	ASSFFPGIESEQY
TRBV19	few	ASSILAGGRETQY
TRBV12-3/TRBV12-4	once	ASSLALAIQY
TRBV19	few	ATTIMGGGYT
TRBV4-2	few	ASSQDWGDYYEQY
TRBV3-1	.	ASSQAGDTEAF
TRBV29-1	.	SAALLAGVVETQY
TRBV5-1	few	ASSRTGSPNTGELF
TRBV12-3/TRBV12-4	.	ASSLGWGYEQY
TRBV12-3/TRBV12-4	.	ASSLFPLAANTGELF
TRBV18	few	ASSPWTSPETQY
TRBV2	.	ASKRLAVVTDTQY
TRBV29-1	few	SARPGGRSYEQY
TRBV12-3/TRBV12-4	few	ASSYLRWGTGGRHILGAF
TRBV20-1	few	SARALAGIGPYEQY